This T cell receptor (beta chain) stems from a study of cytomegalovirus exposure and HLA in healthy donors listed by TCRdb under 2017. About the study as a whole: An earlier analysis of some 550 of the donors reported 250 to 300 Gb of sequence data and 117 million unique TCR beta sequences from 150 million to 200 million T cells. The T cell repertoires of around 730 subjects were profiled by immunosequencing and related to cytomegalovirus serostatus. To decide whether each TCR beta V gene segment behaved as functional or pseudogenic, an earlier analysis of some 600 of the donors relied on high-throughput TCR beta sequencing. A later genetic analysis used genome-wide SNP genotypes for about 60% of the roughly 700 donors, treating that subset as a discovery cohort. The study aimed to test whether signatures of past pathogen exposure could be identified by cataloging public T cell receptors. About 5 DR-DQ haplotypes were handled as single units for association and clustering, since linkage in the cohort was strong. The number of typed donors differed by locus: roughly 620-640 for A, B, C, DRB1 and DQB1; approximately 540 for DQA1; approximately 610 for DPA1; and some 430 for DPB1. Besides the first cohort of 550 to 750 subjects, a separate validation cohort made up of 95 to 150 different subjects was used. All discovery cohort repertoires had been generated on a single sequencing platform. Rather than using new phenotypic data, the later analysis identified candidate immune exposures from TCR beta sequences and from how often those sequences occurred across donors. On average, roughly 240,000 unique TCR beta nucleotide sequences were sequenced per donor among 398 genotyped donors of the cohort, with about 17% of those sequences being non-productive. Class I and class II HLA loci were covered by the typing at four-digit resolution. High-throughput TCR immunosequencing, statistical association of individual TCRs with disease status, and machine learning were combined to predict cytomegalovirus infection status. The genetic ancestry cluster associated with self-reported Caucasian donors included about 84% of the 300 to 450 genotyped donors. Donor age, sex, ethnicity and CMV serostatus were collected together with the repertoire data. Roughly 300 gigabases of sequencing data and around 80 million unique TCR sequences made up an early release that covered approximately 620 HLA-typed donors. A later analysis re-examined previously published TCR beta repertoires from over 500 donors and added high-resolution HLA genotyping to investigate patterns of TCR occurrence.

What the research found in general, with its limitations: CMV serostatus was the only immune exposure information available for the cohort. The earlier analysis of approximately 560 of the donors excluded approximately 15 rarely observed V segments, including chromosome 9 orphons, because counts were too low. It was suggested by the authors that the approach could potentially be generalized to other disease states and immunological phenotypes. In a later analysis, TCR association rates were found to vary across HLA loci, with the most associated TCRs seen for DRB1 alleles and the fewest for HLA-C alleles. A further reported finding was that TCR beta sequences accurately predicted the HLA-A and HLA-B alleles for most subjects in the first cohort. The study gave a list of 150 to 200 TCR beta chains associated with cytomegalovirus. HLA typing was unavailable for some donors at each locus, so association tests used only the typed subset. In vitro tests confirmed that three of the cytomegalovirus-associated TCR beta chains recognize cytomegalovirus antigens. Compared with equally common non-associated chains, HLA-associated TCR beta chains in a later analysis were more clonally expanded and had lower generation probabilities. In a later analysis, several top co-occurrence clusters were reported to appear linked to parvovirus B19, influenza, CMV and Epstein-Barr virus. In this cohort, only TCR beta chains were sequenced, and detectable features were limited by the absence of alpha or paired-chain data. Most TCR sequences were observed very rarely across donors, whereas some public TCRs were present in many individuals. The 87-base-pair reads could not distinguish some IMGT-functional V segments, including TRBV6-2 and TRBV6-3, so those segments were excluded. Correlated functional status among segregating V segments might reflect linkage disequilibrium, but an unknown experimental factor could not be ruled out. When HLA alleles, especially DR and DQ, strongly co-occurred, TCR associations were difficult to assign to individual alleles. In a later analysis, over 15,000 TCR beta sequences were associated with specific HLA alleles at a false discovery rate of 0.05. According to a later analysis, most CMV-associated TCR beta chains appeared to be HLA-restricted, and the HLA associations seemed to be driven largely by CMV exposure. Presence/absence analyses assumed roughly uniform sequencing depth across donors, an assumption that may not hold. A group of highly shared sequence variants was considered likely to be a technical artifact of the sequencing pipeline. In both the original and validation cohorts, the classifier was reported to diagnose cytomegalovirus status with high specificity and sensitivity. Broadly in line with IMGT annotations, most TCR beta V segments showed up in productive rearrangements about 87% or about 30% of the time in an earlier analysis of around 550 of the donors. An association between a missense DCLRE1C variant and V-gene and J-gene trimming of TCR beta chains was found in a later genetic analysis and replicated in an independent cohort. According to a later genetic analysis, donors in an Asian-associated ancestry cluster had fewer N-insertions in productive TCRs than the approximately 610-donor mean.

Concerning this clone itself: Its antigen is currently not known. Nothing much larger sits one base from this clone, and base qualities are not available.

The cohort consisted of some 730 healthy bone marrow donors. At the time of sampling, every cohort member was nominally healthy, though immune exposures that went unrecorded were likely present. The donor tested CMV seronegative, placing the donor among the 350 to 400 seronegative members of the cohort. Each donor provided a peripheral blood sample, and peripheral blood mononuclear cells were used for TCR beta sequencing. The Qiagen DNeasy Blood Extraction Kit was used to extract genomic DNA from the blood cell samples. The CDR3 contains 21 residues, cysteine and phenylalanine counted. Only the CDR3 region is kept as DNA, spanning 63 bases read in frame from base 1. The germline V gene encodes CDR1 MDHEN and CDR2 SYDVKM. Germline trimming: 4 bases from V, 0 bases from J; junction bases outside gene matches: 19. To prepare the library, the immunoSEQ multiplex PCR assay was applied. The multiplex PCR relied on a mix of 60 forward primers for TCR Vbeta segments and 13 reverse primers for TCR Jbeta segments. The CDR3 region of rearranged TCR beta genes was amplified from genomic DNA by a multiplex PCR assay. On the Illumina HiSeq System, the amplified TCR beta libraries were sequenced as 87-base-pair reads. In the authors' own workflow: A later analysis tallied tens of millions of unique TCR beta chains across the 610 or so repertoires, and around 12 million of those chains were shared by two or more donors. A nearest-neighbor algorithm error-corrected the raw reads and collapsed the reads into unique sequences, merging closely related sequences to remove PCR and sequencing errors. V, D and J gene segments were assigned by aligning CDR3 sequences to IMGT reference sequences. For a sequence to be retained, a match of at least six nucleotides was required to both a V gene segment and a J gene segment. A rearrangement was called productive if the CDR3 had no stop codons and remained in frame with V and J, and every other rearrangement was called non-productive. CDR3 was defined according to IMGT convention as the region running from the second conserved V-encoded cysteine to the conserved J-encoded phenylalanine. Sequences without an unambiguous match to a single V gene segment were excluded from the earlier analysis of 450 to 650 of the donors. An earlier analysis of almost 600 of the donors classified V segments as functional when productive rearrangements were above 56.7% and as segregating when the standard deviation between donors was above 5%. To diagnose cytomegalovirus status from the catalog of TCR beta chain sequences, a statistical classification framework was built. In a later analysis, V and J genes were assigned by comparing TCR nucleotide sequences against IMGT/GENE-DB human TR gene sequences. The TCRdist pipeline was used in a later analysis to assign CDR3 sequences and most-parsimonious VDJ recombination scenarios. A later analysis defined each TCR beta chain by its CDR3 amino acid sequence plus V-gene family, and excluded reads lacking a unique V-gene family. To address suspected cross-contamination and a sequencing artifact, a later analysis removed roughly 580 highly shared, low-generation-probability nucleotide sequences. A later analysis calculated a clonal expansion index for each public chain from normalized within-repertoire ranks of inferred template counts. A later analysis computed generation probabilities with a VDJ recombination model fitted to out-of-frame rearrangements, and checked the results against IGoR. In a later analysis, hypergeometric tests were used to score TCR-TCR, TCR-HLA and TCR-CMV co-occurrence, with a repertoire-size bias correction applied to TCR pairs. In a later analysis, false discovery rates were estimated by permuting HLA or CMV assignments 20 times. A later analysis grouped co-occurring TCRs with DBSCAN, adding TCRdist sequence similarity when clustering within HLA-allele-positive subsets. Co-occurrence clustering excluded repertoires with fewer than 30,000 or more than 120,000 public chains, plus five with anomalous nucleotide sharing. Held by TCRdb, this immuneACCESS table contains in-frame sequences only and omits some clones. Under half of the omission traces to an unresolved V gene where checked; the cause of the rest is unknown. D and trimming were read from the DNA, whereas the V and J calls and clone size are those reported in that table. Across this sample there are some 70,000 clones, with less than 85% seen only once. Around 2.4% of the sample rests with the top ten.

The specimen was PBMCs. The V and J segments used are TRBV28 and TRBJ1-5; 9 nucleotides in the junction match TRBD1. The receptor was derived from a woman aged 45-59 years in good health and CMV-seronegative. The CDR3 reads CASSSTGGRIGGLHSNQPQHF. The DNA reads as follows: TGTGCCAGCAGTTCCACAGGGGGCAGGATCGGAGGACTCCATAGCAATCAGCCCCAGCATTTT.